The rows below give T cell receptor beta chains drawn from one sample of a study of T cell responses to AZD1222 COVID-19 vaccine. Sequencing used immunoSEQ multiplex PCR; TCRdb keeps in-frame clones, though not all of them. The sample has approximately 120,000 clones, approximately 89% seen once. Sequencing was performed on peripheral blood, taken 28 days after the second AZD1222 dose. The receptor source for this set is an adult who received the AZD1222 COVID-19 vaccine. CDR3s include the opening cysteine and the closing phenylalanine or tryptophan. D genes are given only for firm matches. Not all rows give a size; the values are once, few, many and, for expanded clones, a class.

>.|TRBJ1-1|11|TRBV29-1|few
TGCAGCGTTGCCCCCCAGACTGAAGCTTTCTTT
CSVAPQTEAFF
>.|TRBJ1-6|13|TRBV5-1|.
TGCGCCAGCAGCTATCAGGGAGATCAACCCCTCCACTTT
CASSYQGDQPLHF
>.|TRBJ1-4|14|TRBV5-1|.
TGCGCCAGCAAAGGGCAGCCCACGAATGAAAAACTGTTTTTT
CASKGQPTNEKLFF
>TRBD1|TRBJ1-1|15|TRBV6-5|.
TGTGCCAGCAGACCCCCGGGACAGGGGAGCACTGAAGCTTTCTTT
CASRPPGQGSTEAFF
>.|TRBJ2-7|15|TRBV7-2|.
TGTGCCAGCAGCTACCGAGGGCCTAGCTCCTACGAGCAGTACTTC
CASSYRGPSSYEQYF
>.|TRBJ1-4|16|TRBV4-2|.
TGTGCCAGCAGCCAAAGGGGGGGAACAACTAATGAAAAACTGTTTTTT
CASSQRGGTTNEKLFF
>TRBD1|TRBJ1-6|15|TRBV3-1/TRBV3-2|.
TGTGCCAGCAGCCTGGAGAACAGGGGTAGTTCACCCCTCCACTTT
CASSLENRGSSPLHF
>.|TRBJ1-1|15|TRBV6-5|.
TGTGCCAGCAGCCCCATCGGACGGGGAAAAACTGAAGCTTTCTTT
CASSPIGRGKTEAFF
>TRBD1|TRBJ2-7|15|TRBV3-1/TRBV3-2|few
TGTGCCAGCAGCCTGAGGGGACAGGCTCACTACGAGCAGTACTTC
CASSLRGQAHYEQYF
>TRBD1|TRBJ2-1|17|TRBV7-9|.
TGTGCCAGCAGCTTAAGAAGGGCGACAGGGGTCTACAATGAGCAGTTCTTC
CASSLRRATGVYNEQFF
>.|TRBJ2-7|15|TRBV3-1/TRBV3-2|few
TGTGCCAGCAGCTCTAAAATAGCGGTCGGGTACGAGCAGTACTTC
CASSSKIAVGYEQYF
>.|TRBJ1-1|13|TRBV2|.
TGTGCCAGCAGACCGACAGCCCCCACTGAAGCTTTCTTT
CASRPTAPTEAFF
>TRBD1|TRBJ1-2|13|TRBV28|.
TGTGCCAGCAGTTTACAGGGGGCGCGAGGCTACACCTTC
CASSLQGARGYTF
>.|TRBJ1-6|14|TRBV9|once
TGTGCCAGCAGCGTCGGACAGAATAATTCACCCCTCCACTTT
CASSVGQNNSPLHF
>TRBD2|TRBJ2-1|15|TRBV4-1|.
TGCGCCAGCAGCCAAGAATGGGGACTAGCTTATGAGCAGTTCTTC
CASSQEWGLAYEQFF
>TRBD1|TRBJ2-2|17|TRBV11-3|once
TGTGCCAGCAGCTCCCACCCCACAGGGGCCGGTCCCGGGGAGCTGTTTTTT
CASSSHPTGAGPGELFF
>.|TRBJ2-5|14|TRBV2|.
TGTGCCAGCAGAAGAGGGGGGGCCTTGGAGACCCAGTACTTC
CASRRGGALETQYF
>.|TRBJ2-2|14|TRBV6-2/TRBV6-3|.
TGTGCCAGCAGTTATTTCCCCCCCTCCGAGCAGCTGTTTTTT
CASSYFPPSEQLFF
>.|TRBJ2-7|11|TRBV28|.
TGTGCCAGCAGTTTGCGGGACGAGCAGTACTTC
CASSLRDEQYF
>TRBD1|TRBJ2-7|13|TRBV30|.
TGTGCCTTACTCCGGGACAGGGACTACGAGCAGTACTTC
CALLRDRDYEQYF
>TRBD2|TRBJ2-1|15|TRBV5-4|.
TGTGCCAGCAGCCCACGGGTAGCGGGGGGTCAAGAGCAGTTCTTC
CASSPRVAGGQEQFF
>TRBD1|TRBJ2-1|16|TRBV27|.
TGTGCCAGCAGTAAAGCACCGACAGGGGCGCGGAATGAGCAGTTCTTC
CASSKAPTGARNEQFF
>.|TRBJ2-1|13|TRBV30|.
TGTGCCTGGAGTGCGACAGATTACAATGAGCAGTTCTTC
CAWSATDYNEQFF
>.|TRBJ1-2|14|TRBV19|.
TGTGCCAGTAGTCCTGGACGGAACAACTATGGCTACACCTTC
CASSPGRNNYGYTF
>TRBD1|TRBJ1-5|15|TRBV28|.
TGTGCCAGCAGCCCAGGACAGGGGGCTAATCAGCCCCAGCATTTT
CASSPGQGANQPQHF
>.|TRBJ2-7|14|TRBV18|.
TGTGCCAGCTCACCCGGCCTCGTTTCCTACGAGCAGTACTTC
CASSPGLVSYEQYF
>.|TRBJ1-1|15|TRBV9|.
TGTGCCAGCAGCGTAATGGGGGGACCCCAGGACCGCGCTTTCTTT
CASSVMGGPQDRAFF
>.|TRBJ1-1|15|TRBV5-8|.
TGTGCCAGCAGCTTAGTGGGACTCGGGGGCCTTGAAGCTTTCTTT
CASSLVGLGGLEAFF
>.|TRBJ1-1|13|TRBV10-2|.
TGCGCCAGCAGGGTACAGGAGAACACTGAAGCTTTCTTT
CASRVQENTEAFF
>TRBD1|TRBJ1-5|14|TRBV27|.
TGTGCCAGCAGTATTCGACAGGGCTTTCAGCCCCAGCATTTT
CASSIRQGFQPQHF
>.|TRBJ1-2|19|TRBV11-2|.
TGTGCCAGCAGCTCCCCCTTCATGGTGTCGGGACGGAAAAACTATGGCTACACCTTC
CASSSPFMVSGRKNYGYTF
>.|TRBJ1-1|15|TRBV18|once
TGTGCCAGCTCACTATACAGGACAGAGCACACTGAAGCTTTCTTT
CASSLYRTEHTEAFF
>TRBD1|TRBJ1-3|15|TRBV6-5|.
TGTGCCAGCACCAGGGGACAGCAATCTGGAAACACCATATATTTT
CASTRGQQSGNTIYF
>TRBD1|TRBJ1-2|14|TRBV28|.
TGTGCCAGCAGTTTATTCAGGGGGCCTGATGGCTACACCTTC
CASSLFRGPDGYTF
>.|TRBJ2-5|13|TRBV5-5|.
TGTGCCAGCAGCTCGGGACTCCAAGAGACCCAGTACTTC
CASSSGLQETQYF
>.|TRBJ1-2|16|TRBV10-3|.
TGTGCCATCAGTGAGTCGACTCGGGAAGTGACAGAAGGCTACACCTTC
CAISESTREVTEGYTF
>.|TRBJ1-1|16|TRBV6-5|.
TGTGCCAGCAGTTACGAAGGGACCTCATTGAACACTGAAGCTTTCTTT
CASSYEGTSLNTEAFF
>.|TRBJ1-6|15|TRBV21-1|.
TGTGCCAGCAGCCAGGACAGGGGCTTTAATTCACCCCTCCACTTT
CASSQDRGFNSPLHF
>.|TRBJ1-5|15|TRBV9|.
TGTGCCAGCAGCGTAGCCCCTTCGGGGAATCAGCCCCAGCATTTT
CASSVAPSGNQPQHF
>.|TRBJ2-5|13|TRBV5-1|once
TGCGCCAGCAGCTTGGCAGCGCGGGAGACCCAGTACTTC
CASSLAARETQYF
>TRBD1|TRBJ2-7|14|TRBV28|.
TGTGCCAGCAGCCAGACAGGGGGGGCCTACGAGCAGTACTTC
CASSQTGGAYEQYF